The clone carrying this TCR beta chain occurred once. Antigen: not known. CDR1 MDHEN and CDR2 SYDVKM come from the germline V gene. This CDR3 has 12 residues. Trimming stripped 6 bases from V and 10 bases from J, with 15 bases between. The data derive from a study of cytomegalovirus exposure and HLA in healthy donors. The study's findings and limits: An Asian-associated ancestry cluster reportedly showed fewer N-insertions than the approximately 700-donor mean in a later analysis. A further, later analysis showed that HLA-associated TCR beta chains (compared with equally common others) were more clonally expanded. Judged likely to be a sequencing artifact was a cluster of highly shared sequence variants.

Use of 60 Vbeta and 13 Jbeta primers characterized the PCR. This table comes from immunoSEQ multiplex PCR, and its TCRdb copy is limited to in-frame clones, with some not included. This sample has 95,000 to 100,000 clones; roughly 79% occur once, and the top ten carry roughly 2%. At the time of sampling, donors were nominally healthy, though unrecorded immune exposures were likely. The specimen was PBMCs. The chain carries TRBV28 and TRBJ1-1; tentative D call: TRBD1 (5 bases). The receptor comes from a man between 35 and 55 years old in good health and CMV-seronegative. DNA of the CDR3: TGTGCCAGCAGCGTGGGGGGAGGCCCAGCTTTCTTT. This codes for CASSVGGGPAFF.